Presented here are 14 T cell receptor beta chains from one specimen sequenced in a study of OX40 agonist ivuxolimab in advanced cancers. The repertoire was sequenced with immunoSEQ multiplex PCR; TCRdb's copy has only in-frame clones and lacks some. The table has 65,000 to 95,000 clones, about 89% seen once; the top ten hold less than 12%. Here the sequenced sample was CD4+ or CD8+ T cells sorted from blood, taken in a trial of the OX40 agonist ivuxolimab. The receptor set was obtained from an adult with an advanced solid tumor such as melanoma, head and neck, liver or kidney cancer.

The rearrangement joins TRBV7-9 to TRBJ2-7; perhaps TRBD1 as D (5 bases). Germline-derived CDR1 and CDR2 are SEHNR and FQNEAQ (reference sequence). Trimming removed 0 bases from V and 5 bases from J, with 8 bases in between. The CDR3 runs 13 residues. CDR3 DNA sequence: TGTGCCAGCAGCTTAGCGTGGGGCGACGAGCAGTACTTC. Translating gives CASSLAWGDEQYF.

The chain recombines TRBV11-2 with TRBJ2-7; D is possibly TRBD2 (6 bases). The CDR3 extends over 16 amino acids. Trimming removed 5 bases at V and 0 bases at J, with 17 bases between. Germline lookup yields CDR1 SGHAT and CDR2 FQNNGV. The CDR3 coding sequence is TGTGCCAGCAGCCCTATACGCCGGGACTCCTCCTACGAGCAGTACTTC. Translation: CASSPIRRDSSYEQYF.

The rearrangement uses TRBV18 and TRBJ2-5, with 10 nucleotides matching TRBD2. CDR3 size: 16 residues. CDR1 is KGHSH, CDR2 LQKENI, per germline. V was pared by 3 bases and J by 2 bases, with 6 bases of the junction left unmatched. This CDR3 reads CASSPWTSGPQETQYF. CDR3 nucleotide sequence: TGTGCCAGCTCACCGTGGACTAGCGGACCTCAAGAGACCCAGTACTTC.

This chain joins TRBV6-6 and TRBJ1-4; D is unresolved. The V and J ends lost 2 bases and 8 bases respectively, with 12 bases between them. The CDR3 consists of 14 residues. The germline V gene encodes CDR1 MNHNY and CDR2 SVGAGI (reference sequence). The chain's CDR3 is CASSYPGLAEKLFF. The CDR3 region has the DNA TGTGCCAGCAGTTACCCCGGGCTTGCCGAAAAACTGTTTTTT.

This rearrangement joins TRBV4-2 to TRBJ2-7; 7 nucleotides agree with TRBD1. This CDR3 comprises 15 residues. Per the germline V gene, CDR1 is LGHNA and CDR2 is YNFKEQ. After removal of 4 bases from V and 6 bases from J, the junction contained 12 bases not matched to a gene. The CDR3 bases are TGTGCCAGCAGCCGCGGAGTGGGACAGCACAGCGAGCAGTACTTC. This encodes CASSRGVGQHSEQYF.

The chain is built from TRBV19 and TRBJ2-5; D possibly corresponds to TRBD1 (5 bases). Germline V gene sequence: CDR1 LNHDA, CDR2 SQIVND (reference sequence). The CDR3 totals 15 residues. V was pared by 1 base and J by 5 bases, with 14 bases between. DNA of the CDR3: TGTGCCAGTAGTATAGGTAGAGTGGGGCGCGAGACCCAGTACTTC. Translated, it gives CASSIGRVGRETQYF.

This clone was seen only once. This chain connects TRBV5-4 to TRBJ2-7; D unresolved. The CDR3 is made up of 13 amino acids. V was pared by 0 bases and J by 2 bases, with 6 bases between. Germline CDR1 is SGHNT and CDR2 is YYREEE (reference sequence). The CDR3 reads CASSLGGTYEQYF. CDR3 in DNA: TGTGCCAGCAGCTTGGGGGGAACCTACGAGCAGTACTTC.

A remark on this clone: One end of the junction is discordant with germline, which a read error may explain. This sequence joins TRBV18 and TRBJ2-2, with a tentative D call TRBD1 (5 bases). The CDR3 spans 15 residues. CDR1 KGHSH and CDR2 LQKENI come from the germline V gene. The CDR3 DNA sequence: TGTGCCAGCTCACTCGCCGCAGGGAACGCCGGGGAGCTGTTTTTT. This codes for CASSLAAGNAGELFF. The whole variable domain, filled in from reference TRBV18 and TRBJ2-2, reads NAGVMQNPRHLVRRRGQEARLRCSPMKGHSHVYWYRQLPEEGLKFMVYLQKENIIDESGMPKERFSAEFPKEGPSILRIQQVVRGDSAAYFCASSLAAGNAGELFFGEGSRLTVL.

The chain joins TRBV11-2 to TRBJ2-1; possibly TRBD1 or TRBD2 for D (5 bases each). V was cut by 1 base and J by 0 bases, with 10 bases left in between. Germline-derived CDR1 and CDR2 are SGHAT and FQNNGV. The CDR3 length is 16 residues. Here the CDR3 DNA reads TGTGCCAGCAGCTTAGTGGGGGAGAGCTCCTACAATGAGCAGTTCTTC. Translating gives CASSLVGESSYNEQFF.

The rearrangement uses TRBV11-3 and TRBJ2-5; 10 positions agree with TRBD1. V dropped 5 bases and J dropped 1; count of bases not matched to a gene: 7. Per germline, CDR1 SGHNT and CDR2 YENEEA. CDR3 length: 16 residues. The CDR3 DNA is TGTGCCAGCAGCCCCGGACAGGGGGGTTCCCAAGAGACCCAGTACTTC. It codes for CASSPGQGGSQETQYF.

This clone was counted a few times. V gene TRBV4-1 combines with J gene TRBJ2-5; 10 nucleotides line up with TRBD2. There are 17 residues in the CDR3. V lost 1 base to trimming and J lost 2 bases; unmatched junction nucleotides: 7. Germline CDR1 and CDR2: MGHRA and YSYEKL. CDR3 DNA sequence: TGCGCCAGCAGCCAAGTTTGGGCTAGCGGGGGTCAAGAGACCCAGTACTTC. The encoded protein is CASSQVWASGGQETQYF.

A single count supports this clone. The chain joins TRBV5-4 to TRBJ2-5; the match to TRBD1 covers 8 bases. The germline gives CDR1 SGHNT, CDR2 YYREEE (reference sequence). Trimming cost V 4 bases and J 3 bases; bases outside gene matches: 8. The CDR3 contains 15 residues. DNA of the CDR3: TGTGCCAGCAGCCTTGATCAGACAGGGGAAGAGACCCAGTACTTC. This translates into CASSLDQTGEETQYF. Full variable domain (remainder filled in from reference TRBV5-4 and TRBJ2-5): ETGVTQSPTHLIKTRGQQVTLRCSSQSGHNTVSWYQQALGQGPQFIFQYYREEENGRGNFPPRFSGLQFPNYSSELNVNALELDDSALYLCASSLDQTGEETQYFGPGTRLLVL.

The chain has TRBV5-5 and TRBJ2-7; D tentatively fits TRBD1 or TRBD2 (5 bases each). The germline V and J ends were trimmed by 0 bases and 0 bases, with 10 bases remaining between them. The CDR3 covers 15 residues. Germline CDR1 SGHKS, CDR2 YYEKEE (reference sequence). The CDR3 sequence is CASSLGDGYSYEQYF. The DNA of the CDR3 is TGTGCCAGCAGCTTGGGGGACGGCTACTCCTACGAGCAGTACTTC.

This clone occurred a few times. The gene calls are TRBV7-9 and TRBJ2-1, with a weak D call TRBD2 (5 bases). Germline CDR1 is SEHNR and CDR2 is FQNEAQ (reference sequence). Trimming shortened V by 3 bases and J by 4 bases, and 7 bases separated the two germline ends. The CDR3 has 13 residues. The CDR3 region has the DNA TGTGCCAGCAGCTTGGAGGCGTACAATGAGCAGTTCTTC. Translation: CASSLEAYNEQFF. Using reference TRBV7-9 and TRBJ2-1 for the parts outside the CDR3, the full variable domain is DTGVSQNPRHKITKRGQNVTFRCDPISEHNRLYWYRQTLGQGPEFLTYFQNEAQLEKSRLLSDRFSAERPKGSFSTLEIQRTEQGDSAMYLCASSLEAYNEQFFGPGTRLTVL.